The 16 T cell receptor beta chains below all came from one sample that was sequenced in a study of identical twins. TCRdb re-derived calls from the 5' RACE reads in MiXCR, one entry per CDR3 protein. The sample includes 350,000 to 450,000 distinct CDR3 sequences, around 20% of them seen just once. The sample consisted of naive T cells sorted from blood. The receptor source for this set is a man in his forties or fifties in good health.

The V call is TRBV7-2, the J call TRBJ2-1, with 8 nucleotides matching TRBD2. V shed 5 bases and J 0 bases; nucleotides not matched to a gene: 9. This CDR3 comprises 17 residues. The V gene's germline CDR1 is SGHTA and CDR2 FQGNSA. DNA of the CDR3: TGTGCCAGCAGCCCGCGCTTAGCGGGGAGCTCCTACAATGAGCAGTTCTTC. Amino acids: CASSPRLAGSSYNEQFF.

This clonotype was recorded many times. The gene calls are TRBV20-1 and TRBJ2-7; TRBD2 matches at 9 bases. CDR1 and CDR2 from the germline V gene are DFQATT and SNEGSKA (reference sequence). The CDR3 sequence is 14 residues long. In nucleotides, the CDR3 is TGCAGCGGGCGGGGCCTAGCGGGATTGAACGAGCAGTACTTC. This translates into CSGRGLAGLNEQYF.

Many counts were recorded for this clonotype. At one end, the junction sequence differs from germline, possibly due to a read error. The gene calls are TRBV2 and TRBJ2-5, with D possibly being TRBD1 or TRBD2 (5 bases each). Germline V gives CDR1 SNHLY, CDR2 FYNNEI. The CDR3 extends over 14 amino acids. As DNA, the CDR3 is TGTGCCAGCAGTGTCACCGGGACCCTCGATAGGGTGGACTTC. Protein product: CASSVTGTLDRVDF.

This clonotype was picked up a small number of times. CDR3 nucleotide sequence: TGTGCCAGCAGGCCTAACAGGGGCAATGAGCAGTTCTTC. Translating gives CASRPNRGNEQFF. V gene TRBV6-2 or TRBV6-3 combines with J gene TRBJ2-1, with TRBD1 matching over 7 bases. Germline-derived CDR1 and CDR2 are MNHEY and SVGEGT. The CDR3 is 13 residues long. V shed 6 bases and J 6 bases; nucleotides not matched to a gene: 5.

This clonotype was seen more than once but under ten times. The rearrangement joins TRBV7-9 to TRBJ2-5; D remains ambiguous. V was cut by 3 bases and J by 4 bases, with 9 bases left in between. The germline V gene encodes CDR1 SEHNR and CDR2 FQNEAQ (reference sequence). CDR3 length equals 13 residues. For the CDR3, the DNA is TGTGCCAGCAGCTTTGCATATTTAGAGACCCAGTACTTC. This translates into CASSFAYLETQYF.

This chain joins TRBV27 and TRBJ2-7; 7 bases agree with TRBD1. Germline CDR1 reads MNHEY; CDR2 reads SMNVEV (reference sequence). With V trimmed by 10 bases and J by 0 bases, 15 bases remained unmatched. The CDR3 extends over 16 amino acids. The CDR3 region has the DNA TGTGCCACCAAGAGACAGGGCCCTCTACTCTCCTACGAGCAGTACTTC. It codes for CATKRQGPLLSYEQYF.

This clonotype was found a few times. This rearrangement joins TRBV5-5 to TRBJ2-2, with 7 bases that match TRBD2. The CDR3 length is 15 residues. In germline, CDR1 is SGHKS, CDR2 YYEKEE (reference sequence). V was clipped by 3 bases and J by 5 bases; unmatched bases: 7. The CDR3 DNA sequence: TGTGCCAGCAGCTCTTGGGGGAGGGATACCGGGGAGCTGTTTTTT. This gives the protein CASSSWGRDTGELFF.

CDR3 region: CASSLGLARTQYF. In DNA, the CDR3 is TGCGCCAGCAGCTTGGGACTAGCCAGGACCCAGTACTTC. The chain employs TRBV5-1 and TRBJ2-5, with 7 nucleotides matching TRBD2. Germline CDR1 and CDR2: SGHRS and YFSETQ. Trimming took 0 bases from V and 7 from J; bases not matched to a gene: 3. The CDR3 loop spans 13 amino acids.

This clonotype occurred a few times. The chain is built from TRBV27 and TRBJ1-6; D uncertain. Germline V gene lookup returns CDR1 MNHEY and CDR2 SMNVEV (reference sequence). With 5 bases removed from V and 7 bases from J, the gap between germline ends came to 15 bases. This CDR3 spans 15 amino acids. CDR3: CASSPRTVVNSPLHF. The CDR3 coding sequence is TGTGCCAGCAGTCCCCGGACGGTGGTGAATTCACCCCTCCACTTT.

The CDR3 DNA is TGCAGTGCCTCGCAGAGGGAGGGGGCTAGCACAGATACGCAGTATTTT. Its protein product is CSASQREGASTDTQYF. This sequence joins TRBV20-1 and TRBJ2-3; D could derive from TRBD1 or TRBD2 (7 bases each). The CDR3 totals 16 residues. Trimming removed 6 bases at V and 0 bases at J, with 19 bases between. Germline V CDR1 and CDR2: DFQATT, SNEGSKA (reference sequence).

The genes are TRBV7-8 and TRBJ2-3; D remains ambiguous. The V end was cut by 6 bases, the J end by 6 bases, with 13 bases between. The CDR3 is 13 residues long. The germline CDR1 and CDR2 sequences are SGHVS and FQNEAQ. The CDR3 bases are TGTGCCAGCAGTTTTAAGGGTATGGATACGCAGTATTTT. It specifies CASSFKGMDTQYF.

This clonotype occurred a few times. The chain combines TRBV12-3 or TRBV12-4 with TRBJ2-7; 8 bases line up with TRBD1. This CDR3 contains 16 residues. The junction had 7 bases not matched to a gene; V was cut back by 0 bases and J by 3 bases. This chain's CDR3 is CASSLAGTTGDYEQYF. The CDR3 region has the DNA TGTGCCAGCAGTTTAGCTGGGACGACAGGGGACTACGAGCAGTACTTC.

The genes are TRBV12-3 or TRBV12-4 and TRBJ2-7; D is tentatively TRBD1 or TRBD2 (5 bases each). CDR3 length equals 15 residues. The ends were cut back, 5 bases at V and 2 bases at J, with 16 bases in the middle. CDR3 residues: CASSGTARGTYEQYF. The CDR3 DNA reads TGTGCCAGCAGTGGGACGGCCAGAGGTACCTACGAGCAGTACTTC.

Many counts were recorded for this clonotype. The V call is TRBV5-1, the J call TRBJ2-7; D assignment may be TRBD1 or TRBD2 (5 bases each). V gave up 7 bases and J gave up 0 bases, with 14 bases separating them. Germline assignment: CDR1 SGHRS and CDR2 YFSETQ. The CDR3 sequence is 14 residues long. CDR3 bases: TGCGCCAGCTCTCGGGACCGAGTCTCCTACGAGCAGTACTTC. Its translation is CASSRDRVSYEQYF.

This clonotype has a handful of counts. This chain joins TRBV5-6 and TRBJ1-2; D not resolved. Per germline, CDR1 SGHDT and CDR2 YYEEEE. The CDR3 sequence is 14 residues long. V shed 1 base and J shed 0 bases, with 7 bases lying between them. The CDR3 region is CASSLRPSNYGYTF. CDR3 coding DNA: TGTGCCAGCAGCTTGAGACCCTCTAACTATGGCTACACCTTC.

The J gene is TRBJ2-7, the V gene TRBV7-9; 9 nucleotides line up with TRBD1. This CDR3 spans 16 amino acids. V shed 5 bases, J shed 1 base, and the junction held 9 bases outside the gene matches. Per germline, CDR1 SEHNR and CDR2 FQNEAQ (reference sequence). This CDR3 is CASSAPTGGRSYEQYF. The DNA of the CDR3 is TGTGCCAGCAGCGCTCCGACAGGGGGACGATCCTACGAGCAGTACTTC.